The T cell receptor beta chain under discussion was sequenced for a study of shared clonotypes between healthy human individuals. Study-wide results and caveats: The study drew on few donors, limiting represented genetic and exposure-history diversity.

Unsorted PBMC replicate PCRs used about 310 ng DNA, 25,000 to 30,000 T cell genomes. Unsorted PBMC DNA was run through sequencing on ten immunoSEQ deep assay plates. Original analysis: Filtering was not the same, since immunoSEQ gave junction-only sequences without quality scores. Repertoires were generated with immunoSEQ multiplex PCR, while TCRdb's copy carries only in-frame clones and drops some. The V and J calls and clone size were taken over from that table, and D and trimming were inferred from the DNA. The sample yields hundreds of thousands of clones, about 76% seen once. As concerns this clone: What it binds is not known.

Trimming pared 3 bases from V and 0 bases from J, leaving 9 bases between. The CDR3 covers 15 residues. Germline CDR1 and CDR2: MNHNS and SASEGT. The J gene is TRBJ2-1, the V gene TRBV6-1, with D perhaps TRBD1 or TRBD2 (5 bases each). The source of this sequence is a woman aged 40 to 50 in good health. Some clones in this sample may be carry-over from other donors' samples. The sequenced sample consisted of PBMCs. The CDR3 DNA sequence: TGTGCCAGCAGTGATTGGGGGAGCTCCTACAATGAGCAGTTCTTC. This encodes CASSDWGSSYNEQFF.